Sequencing of this T cell receptor beta chain was carried out in a study of cytomegalovirus exposure and HLA in healthy donors. About the study: It was reported in a later analysis that the same platform had been used for the 120 or so validation repertoires as for the 666 first-cohort repertoires. Overall study findings and caveats: A list of 164 TCR beta chains associated with cytomegalovirus was given. Subsequent analysis revealed that first-cohort TCR clusters tended to co-occur in the approximately 120 validation repertoires. Among the CMV-associated chains, a few were confirmed in vitro as specific for CMV antigens.

On this clone itself: Its antigen is as yet unknown.

Assay used: immunoSEQ multiplex PCR; TCRdb lists only in-frame clones, some missing. The sample contains approximately 97,000 clones, approximately 94% of which appear only once. The germline CDR1 and CDR2 sequences are SNHLY and FYNNEI. Between the trimmed V and J ends, which lost 7 bases and 1 base, there was a span of 13 bases. This CDR3 has 14 amino acids. The source of this sequence is a young woman in good health and CMV-seropositive. V is TRBV2 and J is TRBJ1-1; D gene uncertain. Specimen: PBMCs. In nucleotides, the CDR3 is TGTGCCAGCATGCAAGCTCGTACGAACACTGAAGCTTTCTTT. This encodes CASMQARTNTEAFF.